The present TCR beta chain was sequenced within a study of shared clonotypes between healthy human individuals. Deep was the level used in running the assay. Only in-frame clones appear in the TCRdb table, and some are missing; sequencing was by immunoSEQ multiplex PCR. The sample includes roughly 2.2 million clones, under 95% of them seen just once. As for this clone: Antigen: not known.

Division of CD4+ cells produced a CD45RA+ naive subset and a CD45RA-negative memory subset. CDR3 length equals 14 residues. V was shortened by 2 bases and J by 0 bases, with 7 bases between the two germline ends. CDR1 is ENHRY, CDR2 SYGVKD, per germline. Overall study results and limits: Sampling covered nothing but blood. Tissue TCR repertoires likely differ from those found in blood. Against clonotypes common to all four donors, non-shared ones had lower generation probabilities.

Sequenced material: naive CD4+ T cells from PBMCs. Subset defined: CD45RA+ positively selected. The origin of this receptor is a man aged 18 to 30 in good health. Some clones in this sample may be carry-over from other donors' samples. The chain joins TRBV10-3 to TRBJ1-1; D is unclear. The CDR3 sequence: CAISEMALNTEAFF. CDR3 in DNA: TGTGCCATCAGTGAGATGGCCCTGAACACTGAAGCTTTCTTT.